Given below is one T cell receptor (beta chain) in context. Its antigen is unidentified. The data originate from a study of cytomegalovirus exposure and HLA in healthy donors. The V end lost 2 bases, the J end lost 5 bases, and 13 bases lay between the germline ends. Germline loops: CDR1 SGHTA, CDR2 FQGNSA. This CDR3 region has 14 residues. Clones were read by immunoSEQ multiplex PCR, and TCRdb kept only the in-frame ones, dropping some. The sample consists of 200,000 or so clones, about 86% of them appearing once. Study-wide findings and caveats: Researchers counted around 160 TCR beta chains as cytomegalovirus-associated. Later, an analysis found that TCR clusters from the first cohort tended to co-occur in the 120 or so validation repertoires.

The chain combines TRBV7-2 with TRBJ2-7; the D gene is possibly TRBD2 (7 bases). Sequencing input: PBMCs. This TCR was sampled from a woman between 18 and 29 years old in good health and CMV-seronegative. The CDR3 DNA reads as TGTGCCAGCAGCTTACTAGGGGGAGGGAACGAGCAGTACTTC. Protein product: CASSLLGGGNEQYF.